This T cell receptor beta chain stems from a study of OX40 agonist ivuxolimab in advanced cancers. As for the study in general: Intravenous ivuxolimab was administered to patients every 2 weeks at 0.01 to 10 mg/kg. Findings and limits, study-wide: The CD4+ and CD8+ T cells in the blood had expanded clonally by week 6 at 0.1 to 3.0 mg/kg. The mean number of expanded clones was higher in CD8+ T cells than in CD4+.

Sequenced by immunoSEQ multiplex PCR; TCRdb stores in-frame clones only, minus some. The sample has about 19,000 clones; less than 95% are singletons. As for this clone: The antigen is not known.

The receptor was derived from an adult with an advanced solid tumor such as melanoma, head and neck, liver or kidney cancer. This sample comprised CD4+ or CD8+ T cells sorted from blood, obtained in a trial of the OX40 agonist ivuxolimab.

The chain's CDR3 is CAISASGRANEQFF. The DNA of the CDR3 is TGTGCCATCAGTGCGAGCGGGAGGGCCAATGAGCAGTTCTTC. The rearrangement uses TRBV10-3 and TRBJ2-1, with 10 bases that match TRBD2. CDR1 is ENHRY, CDR2 SYGVKD, per germline. The J segment lost 6 bases and the V segment lost 4 bases, leaving 3 bases of the junction unmatched. The CDR3 covers 14 residues.